Given below is one T cell receptor (beta chain) in context. Its antigen is currently unknown. This sample is part of a study of T-cell reconstitution after alpha-beta-depleted transplantation in children. Study-wide results and caveats: T-cell counts and diversity were attributed mostly to newly produced T cells one year after transplant.

Unique molecular identifiers tagged the TCRbeta library. From the PCR reads, TCRdb called clonotypes with MiXCR, one entry per CDR3 protein. The profile covers hundreds of thousands of distinct CDR3 sequences, with around 13% appearing a single time and 0.79% taken by the ten largest. Trimming shortened V by 5 bases and J by 6 bases, and 18 bases separated the two germline ends. Germline CDR1 SEHNR, CDR2 FQNEAQ (reference sequence). The CDR3 covers 15 residues. The TCR sequence derives from a girl aged 2-9 years with congenital amegakaryocytic thrombocytopenia, due to receive a stem cell transplant. Here the sequenced sample was PBMCs, taken before TCRalphabeta/CD19-depleted stem cell transplant. The rearrangement uses TRBV7-9 and TRBJ2-3, with D perhaps matching TRBD2 (5 bases). For the CDR3, the DNA is TGTGCCAGCAGCACCCCCCTCCGCGGGCCGGATACGCAGTATTTT. It yields the protein CASSTPLRGPDTQYF.